This T cell receptor (beta chain) was recovered during a study of cytotoxic CD8 clonotypes in ibrutinib-treated CLL. For the study at large: The cohort had over nine relapsed/refractory and over 14 treatment-naive patients, 17 IGHV unmutated.

Cryopreserved PBMCs were the source of roughly 2 micrograms of genomic DNA, which went to TCR beta libraries. Of note for this clone: Antigen specificity is unknown.

The CDR3 extends over 16 amino acids. Germline V gene data show CDR1 as MDHEN and CDR2 as SYDVKM. V dropped 6 bases and J dropped 2 bases, with 16 bases sitting between them. Study-wide points: Clonality increased at ibrutinib response, then returned toward baseline at progression. Progressing patients had sampling times that differed from those of sustained-remission patients.

Clones were sequenced by immunoSEQ multiplex PCR, and TCRdb holds only the in-frame ones, with some missing. The table shows 9,500 to 14,000 clones, with about four fifths occurring only once. The receptor was derived from a human donor with chronic lymphocytic leukemia. The source was PBMCs, collected at disease progression, from a patient treated with ibrutinib. The chain joins TRBV28 to TRBJ2-2; a possible D gene is TRBD1 (6 bases). The CDR3 bases are TGTGCCAGCAGGACGATTGGACAGACCAACACCGGGGAGCTGTTTTTT. It translates to CASRTIGQTNTGELFF.